This record concerns one TCR beta chain sequence. Original processing methods: How many nucleated cells were present was estimated from reference gene primer amplification. The assay was immunoSEQ multiplex PCR, and TCRdb's table has in-frame clones only and misses some. The DNA gave D and trimming, while V, J and clone size come from that table. The table lists 75,000 to 100,000 clones, about 83% of them singletons. This record belongs to a study of blood T cell repertoires in COVID-19. Turning to the study itself: The origin of the acute and convalescent COVID-19 samples was the United States, Italy and Spain. From T cells, B-cell-depleted T cells, or PBMCs came the material, which was cDNA or gDNA.

The germline V gene encodes CDR1 SGHAT and CDR2 FQNNGV. The V and J ends lost 5 bases and 3 bases respectively, with 13 bases between them. CDR3 length: 14 residues. This chain connects TRBV11-2 to TRBJ1-2; D is uncertain. This sequence was found in a human donor in a cohort sampled during active COVID-19. The source material was peripheral blood. The CDR3 is CASSREGIHYGYTF. CDR3 coding DNA: TGTGCCAGCAGCAGAGAGGGTATTCACTATGGCTACACCTTC. Complete variable domain (other parts from reference TRBV11-2 and TRBJ1-2): EAGVAQSPRYKIIEKRQSVAFWCNPISGHATLYWYQQILGQGPKLLIQFQNNGVVDDSQLPKDRFSAERLKGVDSTLKIQPAKLEDSAVYLCASSREGIHYGYTFGSGTRLTVV.